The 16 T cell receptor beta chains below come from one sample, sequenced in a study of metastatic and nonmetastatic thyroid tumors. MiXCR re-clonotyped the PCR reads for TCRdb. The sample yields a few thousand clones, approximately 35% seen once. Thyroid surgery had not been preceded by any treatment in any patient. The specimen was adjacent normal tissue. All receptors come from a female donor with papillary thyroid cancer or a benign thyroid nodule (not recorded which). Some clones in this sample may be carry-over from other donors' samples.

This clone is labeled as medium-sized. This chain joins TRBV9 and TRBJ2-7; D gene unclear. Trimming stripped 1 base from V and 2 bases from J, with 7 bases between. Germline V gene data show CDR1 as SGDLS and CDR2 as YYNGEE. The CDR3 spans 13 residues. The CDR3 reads CASSVSETYEQYF. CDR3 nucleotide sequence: TGTGCCAGCAGCGTAAGCGAGACCTACGAGCAGTACTTC.

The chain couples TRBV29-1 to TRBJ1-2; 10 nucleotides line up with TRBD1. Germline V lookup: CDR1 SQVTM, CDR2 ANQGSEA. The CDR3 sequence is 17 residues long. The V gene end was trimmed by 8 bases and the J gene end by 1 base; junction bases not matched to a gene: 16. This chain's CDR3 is CSTLRGDRGMSNYGYTF. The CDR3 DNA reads TGCAGCACCCTCCGGGGGGACAGGGGAATGAGTAACTATGGCTACACCTTC. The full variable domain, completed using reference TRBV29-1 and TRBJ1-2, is SAVISQKPSRDICQRGTSLTIQCQVDSQVTMMFWYRQQPGQSLTLIATANQGSEATYESGFVIDKFPISRPNLTFSTLTVSNMSPEDSSIYLCSTLRGDRGMSNYGYTFGSGTRLTVV.

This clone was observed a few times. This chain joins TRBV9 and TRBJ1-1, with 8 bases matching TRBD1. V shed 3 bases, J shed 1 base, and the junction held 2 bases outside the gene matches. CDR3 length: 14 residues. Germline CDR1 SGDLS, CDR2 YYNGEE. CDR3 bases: TGTGCCAGCAGCGCTGGGACAGGGAACACTGAAGCTTTCTTT. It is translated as CASSAGTGNTEAFF.

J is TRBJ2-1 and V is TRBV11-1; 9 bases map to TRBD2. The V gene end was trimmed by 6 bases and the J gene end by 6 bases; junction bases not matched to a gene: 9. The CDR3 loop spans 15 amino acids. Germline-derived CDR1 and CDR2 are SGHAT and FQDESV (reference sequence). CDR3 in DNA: TGTGCCAGCAGGCCGACTAGCGGAGATATCAATGAGCAGTTCTTC. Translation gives CASRPTSGDINEQFF.

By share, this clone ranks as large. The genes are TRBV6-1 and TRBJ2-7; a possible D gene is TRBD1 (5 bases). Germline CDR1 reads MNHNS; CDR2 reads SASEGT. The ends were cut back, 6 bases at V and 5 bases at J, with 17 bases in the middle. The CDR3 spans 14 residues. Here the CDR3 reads CASRALQRGNEQYF. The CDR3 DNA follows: TGTGCCAGCAGGGCCCTTCAAAGGGGAAACGAGCAGTACTTC.

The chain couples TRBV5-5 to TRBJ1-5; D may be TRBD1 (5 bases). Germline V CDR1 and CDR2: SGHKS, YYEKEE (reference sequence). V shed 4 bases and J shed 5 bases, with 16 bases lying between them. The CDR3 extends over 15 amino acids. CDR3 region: CASSPRGELYQPQHF. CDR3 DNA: TGTGCCAGCAGCCCCCGGGGGGAATTATATCAGCCCCAGCATTTT.

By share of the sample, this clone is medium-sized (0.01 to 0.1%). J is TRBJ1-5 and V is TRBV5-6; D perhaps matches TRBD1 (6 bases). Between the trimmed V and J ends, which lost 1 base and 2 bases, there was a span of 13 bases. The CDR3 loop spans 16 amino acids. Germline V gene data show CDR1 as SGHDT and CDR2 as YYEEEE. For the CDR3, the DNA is TGTGCCAGCAGCTTGTCGGACAGTATGGGCAATCAGCCCCAGCATTTT. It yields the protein CASSLSDSMGNQPQHF.

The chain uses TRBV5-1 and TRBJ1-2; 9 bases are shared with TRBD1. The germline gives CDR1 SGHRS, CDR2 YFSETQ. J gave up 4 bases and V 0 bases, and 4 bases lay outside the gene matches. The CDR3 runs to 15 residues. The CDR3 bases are TGCGCCAGCAGCTTGGGGACAGGGGACATCTATGGCTACACCTTC. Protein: CASSLGTGDIYGYTF. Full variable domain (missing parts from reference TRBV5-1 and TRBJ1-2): KAGVTQTPRYLIKTRGQQVTLSCSPISGHRSVSWYQQTPGQGLQFLFEYFSETQRNKGNFPGRFSGRQFSNSRSEMNVSTLELGDSALYLCASSLGTGDIYGYTFGSGTRLTVV.

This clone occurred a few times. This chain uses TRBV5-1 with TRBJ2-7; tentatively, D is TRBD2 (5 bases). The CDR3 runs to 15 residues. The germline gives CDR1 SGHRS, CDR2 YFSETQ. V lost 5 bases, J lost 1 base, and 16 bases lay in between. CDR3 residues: CASSPGGPLSYEQYF. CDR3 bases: TGCGCCAGCAGTCCTGGAGGACCTCTATCCTACGAGCAGTACTTC.

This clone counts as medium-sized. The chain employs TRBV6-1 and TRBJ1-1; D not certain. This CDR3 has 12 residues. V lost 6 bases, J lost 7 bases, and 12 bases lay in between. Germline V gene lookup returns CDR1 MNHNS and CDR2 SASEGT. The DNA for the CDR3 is TGTGCCAGCAGCCTCCCCCAGTTTGAAGCTTTCTTT. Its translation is CASSLPQFEAFF.

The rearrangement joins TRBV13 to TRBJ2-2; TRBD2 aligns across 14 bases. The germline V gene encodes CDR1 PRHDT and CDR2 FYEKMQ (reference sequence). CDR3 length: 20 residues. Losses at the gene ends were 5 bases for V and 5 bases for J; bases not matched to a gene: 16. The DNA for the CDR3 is TGTGCCAGCAGCCTTGCGGGACTAGCGGGAGTTGGGGCGAGTACCGGGGAGCTGTTTTTT. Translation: CASSLAGLAGVGASTGELFF.

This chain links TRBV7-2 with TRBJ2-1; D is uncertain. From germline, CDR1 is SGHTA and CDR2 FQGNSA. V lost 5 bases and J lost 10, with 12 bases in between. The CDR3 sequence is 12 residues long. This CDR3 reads CASSPIGDEQFF. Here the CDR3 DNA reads TGTGCCAGCAGCCCCATTGGAGACGAGCAGTTCTTC.

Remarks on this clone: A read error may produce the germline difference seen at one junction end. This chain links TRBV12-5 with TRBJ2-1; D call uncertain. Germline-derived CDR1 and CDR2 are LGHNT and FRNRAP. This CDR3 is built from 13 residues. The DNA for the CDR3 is TGTGCTAGTGGTTTGCATGATTACACTGAGCAGTTCTTC. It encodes CASGLHDYTEQFF.

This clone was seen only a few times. CDR3 sequence (DNA): TGTGCCAGCAAGGGCGGGACGGAAGACACCGGGGAGCTGTTTTTT. Translated: CASKGGTEDTGELFF. The J gene is TRBJ2-2, the V gene TRBV2, with a tentative D call TRBD2 (6 bases). This CDR3 contains 15 residues. Trimming stripped 7 bases from V and 3 bases from J, with 15 bases between. CDR1 and CDR2 (germline): SNHLY, FYNNEI.

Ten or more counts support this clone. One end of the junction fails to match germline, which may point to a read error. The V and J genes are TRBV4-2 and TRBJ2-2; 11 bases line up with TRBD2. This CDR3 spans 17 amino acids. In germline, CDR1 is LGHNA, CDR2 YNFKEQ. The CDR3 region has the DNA TGTGCCAGCAGCCACGTGACTAGCGGGACGGACACCGGGGAGCTGCTTTTT. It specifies CASSHVTSGTDTGELLF.

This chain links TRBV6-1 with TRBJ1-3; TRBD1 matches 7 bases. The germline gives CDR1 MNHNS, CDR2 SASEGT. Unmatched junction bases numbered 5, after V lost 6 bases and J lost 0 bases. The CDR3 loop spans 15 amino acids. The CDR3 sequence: CASSQQGFSGNTIYF. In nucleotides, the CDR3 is TGTGCCAGCAGCCAACAGGGGTTCTCTGGAAACACCATATATTTT.